This T cell receptor beta chain is from a study of T cell changes during pregnancy in multiple sclerosis. CDR3 length equals 12 residues. Germline values: CDR1 MDHEN, CDR2 SYDVKM. Trimming removed 3 bases at V and 7 bases at J, with 10 bases between. Generated by immunoSEQ multiplex PCR, the TCRdb table keeps only in-frame clones and is missing some. The sample lists over 70,000 clones; around 93% were seen once. The material was peripheral blood, obtained in the third trimester of pregnancy. This clonotype was sampled from a female donor with multiple sclerosis, enrolled in a pregnancy study. The genes are TRBV28 and TRBJ2-7, with D hard to call. This CDR3 reads CASSLFTEEQYF. As DNA, the CDR3 is TGTGCCAGCAGTTTGTTCACCGAGGAGCAGTACTTC.